The rows below give T cell receptor beta chains drawn from one sample of a study of T-cell reconstitution after alpha-beta-depleted transplantation in children. TCRdb processed the PCR reads anew with MiXCR; each CDR3 protein has one entry. Among around 440,000 distinct CDR3 sequences, about 10% were seen once, and the ten largest hold roughly 2%. Sequencing used PBMCs, obtained before TCRalphabeta/CD19-depleted stem cell transplant. These receptors were obtained from a child aged 2 to 10 with inherited bone marrow failure, due to receive a stem cell transplant. Both conserved end residues are part of each CDR3. Fields, in order: V gene, D gene, clone size, J gene, CDR3 DNA, CDR3 protein. D genes are given only for firm matches. A clone size is listed for some rows: how often the clone was seen (once, few, many), or a class if it is expanded.

TRBV7-2	NA	NA	TRBJ1-1	TGTGCCAGCAGCTTTATGGGGAGCACTGAAGCTTTCTTT	CASSFMGSTEAFF
TRBV20-1	NA	few	TRBJ2-1	TGCAGTGCTAGAGACGGACACAATGAGCAGTTCTTC	CSARDGHNEQFF
TRBV3-1	NA	NA	TRBJ2-7	TGTGCCAGCAGCCTATCCCCAGACGAGGAGTACTTC	CASSLSPDEEYF
TRBV7-8	TRBD2	many	TRBJ2-3	TGTGCCAGCAGCTCGGGACTAGCGGGAGAGGCGCAGTATTTT	CASSSGLAGEAQYF
TRBV29-1	TRBD2	many	TRBJ2-1	TGCAGCGTTGATACTAGCGGCTACAATGAGCAGTTCTTC	CSVDTSGYNEQFF
TRBV30	NA	many	TRBJ2-7	TGTGCCTGGAGTAAGGGGACCTACGAGCAGTACTTC	CAWSKGTYEQYF
TRBV4-3	NA	many	TRBJ1-3	TGCGCCAGCAGCCAAGACTACAGGAACTCTGGAAACACCATATATTTT	CASSQDYRNSGNTIYF
TRBV29-1	TRBD1	many	TRBJ1-2	TGCAGCGTGGCATACAGGGGGCCTCGTTATGGCTACACCTTC	CSVAYRGPRYGYTF
TRBV19	TRBD1	NA	TRBJ1-2	TGTGCCAGTAGTCCCGGGACAGGCCCGTATGGCTACACCTTC	CASSPGTGPYGYTF
TRBV5-6	NA	NA	TRBJ1-1	TGTGCCAGCACCATGATGCTGGGGGGACCGAACACTGAAGCTTTCTTT	CASTMMLGGPNTEAFF
TRBV6-5	NA	NA	TRBJ1-2	TGTGCCAGCAGTTACACGGGGGGCGCAGGCTATGGCTACACCTTC	CASSYTGGAGYGYTF
TRBV5-1	NA	NA	TRBJ1-1	TGCGCCAGCAGCTTGTTCCCGGGGGAAAAGACTGAAGCTTTCTTT	CASSLFPGEKTEAFF
TRBV18	TRBD2	NA	TRBJ2-2	TGTGCCAGCTCACCACCCCTAGCGGGAGGCACCGGGGAGCTGTTTTTT	CASSPPLAGGTGELFF
TRBV10-3	NA	many	TRBJ2-3	TGTGCCATCAGTGAAAGAGGGAATAGCGCGAGCACAGATACGCAGTATTTT	CAISERGNSASTDTQYF
TRBV7-9	NA	many	TRBJ2-7	TGTGCCAGCAGCTTAGCGTTAGCAGGGGGGATTGTAGGATCCTACGAGCAGTACTTC	CASSLALAGGIVGSYEQYF
TRBV21-1	NA	few	TRBJ1-1	TGTGCCAGCAGCAAATCGGGGGGAGCAAACACTGAAGCTTTCTTT	CASSKSGGANTEAFF
TRBV4-1	TRBD1	many	TRBJ2-1	TGCGCCAGCAGCCAAGCAGGGGGTACGTACAATGAGCAGTTCTTC	CASSQAGGTYNEQFF
TRBV15	NA	many	TRBJ2-4	TGTGCCACCAGCAGAGAGGGCGGGCTGCTAGCCAAAAACATTCAGTACTTC	CATSREGGLLAKNIQYF
TRBV20-1	NA	many	TRBJ2-2	TGCAGTGCTGGACCGGGAAAAGGGACCGGGGAGCTGTTTTTT	CSAGPGKGTGELFF
TRBV11-2	NA	many	TRBJ2-3	TGTGCCAGCAGCTTAGAAAGGTTTGCGGGCAGCGCAGATACGCAGTATTTT	CASSLERFAGSADTQYF
TRBV30	NA	few	TRBJ1-2	TGTGCCTGGATCGAAGTAGGAACCCCGAGGGGCTACACCTTC	CAWIEVGTPRGYTF
TRBV10-3	TRBD2	many	TRBJ2-7	TGTGCCATCAGTGTGGGGACTAGCGGGATCTACGAGCAGTACTTC	CAISVGTSGIYEQYF
TRBV20-1	NA	few	TRBJ2-5	TGCAGTGCCGATCGGTACGCCACGACGACCCAGTACTTC	CSADRYATTTQYF
TRBV11-2	NA	many	TRBJ1-1	TGTGCCAGCAGCTTCCCGTTGGGACCCCGGCCCACTGAAGCTTTCTTT	CASSFPLGPRPTEAFF
TRBV12-3/TRBV12-4	NA	many	TRBJ2-1	TGTGCCGTGGGTACTGAGCAGTTCTTC	CAVGTEQFF
TRBV29-1	TRBD2	many	TRBJ2-3	TGCAGCGTTGTAGCGGGAGTAATAGATACGCAGTATTTT	CSVVAGVIDTQYF
TRBV7-2	TRBD2	many	TRBJ2-7	TGTGCCAGCAGCTTCGCCCCTAGCGGGAGGCAAGGCGGCCAGGGGTACGAGCAGTACTTC	CASSFAPSGRQGGQGYEQYF
TRBV4-3	NA	many	TRBJ1-1	TGCGCCAGCAGCCATTATCGCTCCACTGAAGCTTTCTTT	CASSHYRSTEAFF
TRBV5-1	TRBD2	many	TRBJ2-1	TGCGCCAGCAGCTTAAGTACTAGCGGGATGGGCAATGAGCAGTTCTTC	CASSLSTSGMGNEQFF
TRBV28	NA	NA	TRBJ2-7	TGTGCCAGCAGTTTCGAGGACCAGTCCTACGAGCAGTACTTC	CASSFEDQSYEQYF
TRBV4-1	TRBD2	many	TRBJ2-1	TGCGCCAGCAGCCAAGATTTTAGCGGGGCGAGCTCCTACAATGAGCAGTTCTTC	CASSQDFSGASSYNEQFF
TRBV10-3	TRBD2	few	TRBJ2-2	TGTGCCATCAGTCCCAGCGGGAGGAGCGGGGAGCTGTTTTTT	CAISPSGRSGELFF
TRBV19	TRBD2	NA	TRBJ2-3	TGTGCCAGTAGTATGGACGGGAGGGCCACAGATACGCAGTATTTT	CASSMDGRATDTQYF
TRBV27	NA	NA	TRBJ2-5	TGTGCCAGCAGCGCTTTGACAGGACAAGAGACCCAGTACTTC	CASSALTGQETQYF
TRBV12-3/TRBV12-4	NA	many	TRBJ1-1	TGTGCCAGCTCTACTACGCCGAACACTGAAGCTTTCTTT	CASSTTPNTEAFF
TRBV7-6	TRBD1	NA	TRBJ2-3	TGTGCCAGCAGCACAAGAGGGACAGGGATAAGGGATACGCAGTATTTT	CASSTRGTGIRDTQYF
TRBV5-1	TRBD2	many	TRBJ2-1	TGCGCCAGCAGCTTCCTCGGACTAGCGGGAGTCAATGAGCAGTTCTTC	CASSFLGLAGVNEQFF
TRBV25-1	TRBD1	many	TRBJ1-1	TGTGCCGACGGGCGCCCAGGGGGCGAGGAGCAAAACACTGAAGCTTTCTTT	CADGRPGGEEQNTEAFF
TRBV27	TRBD2	many	TRBJ2-7	TGTGCCAGCAGTTTAAACCTAGCGGGAGGGCCCCACGAGCAGTACTTC	CASSLNLAGGPHEQYF
TRBV5-4	NA	many	TRBJ1-1	TGTGCCAGCAGCTTGGGAGGCCATGAAGCTTTCTTT	CASSLGGHEAFF
TRBV12-3/TRBV12-4	NA	many	TRBJ2-1	TGTGCCAGCAGTTTTGGAGGTGCGGAGTACAATGAGCAGTTCTTC	CASSFGGAEYNEQFF
TRBV20-1	NA	NA	TRBJ2-5	TGCAGTGCTGGCTCAAAAGAGACCCAGTACTTC	CSAGSKETQYF
TRBV12-3/TRBV12-4	TRBD1	many	TRBJ2-2	TGTGCCGAATCCGACTGGGACAGGAACACCGGGGAGCTGTTTTTT	CAESDWDRNTGELFF
TRBV7-9	NA	many	TRBJ1-1	TGTGCCAGCAGCTTAGTTTTTGTGGTGTGGACTGAAGCTTTCTTT	CASSLVFVVWTEAFF
TRBV4-3	NA	many	TRBJ2-3	TGCGCCAGCAGCCAAGATTTGGGATTTCCGGGACCTCTCACAGATACGCAGTATTTT	CASSQDLGFPGPLTDTQYF
TRBV28	TRBD1	NA	TRBJ2-2	TGTGCCAGCAAGGGGACAGGGTACACCGGGGAGCTGTTTTTT	CASKGTGYTGELFF